The source of this T cell receptor (beta chain) is a study of glioma-infiltrating T cells after dendritic cell vaccination. Turning to the study itself: Patients had newly diagnosed or recurrent glioblastoma and received dendritic cell vaccines. Autologous tumor lysate was loaded overnight onto monocyte-derived dendritic cells grown less than 8 days with IL-4 and GM-CSF. The study's findings and limits: Estimated pretreatment TIL content predicted outcome after dendritic cell vaccination.

A word on this clone: Its antigen is not known.

Profiling relied on immunoSEQ multiplex PCR, and the TCRdb table lists in-frame clones only, not all of them. This sample has about 82,000 clones, with about 87% found just once. The starting material was blood, obtained before dendritic cell vaccination. This clonotype was obtained from a human donor with glioblastoma.

This chain's CDR3 is CASSFGGRAETQYF. CDR3 coding DNA: TGTGCCAGCAGCTTCGGCGGGAGGGCCGAGACCCAGTACTTC. The rearrangement uses TRBV13 and TRBJ2-5; 9 bases match TRBD2. The germline gives CDR1 PRHDT, CDR2 FYEKMQ (reference sequence). V was clipped by 3 bases and J by 5 bases; unmatched bases: 4. The CDR3 runs 14 residues.